This is a list of T cell receptor beta chains from one sample in a study of vaccination and CD4 T cells after COVID-19. Antigen specificity for these receptors is unknown. MiXCR, applied by TCRdb to the PCR reads, yields one record per CDR3 protein. The table records roughly 12,000 distinct CDR3 sequences, roughly 50% of them present only once. The sample comprised CD4+ T cells from blood, cultured in vitro. These receptors originate from a human donor who had recovered from COVID-19. Both conserved end residues are part of each CDR3. The D gene is left open where the match is weak. Rows give clone size only sometimes, using once, few, many, or a class for an expanded clone.

clone_size,j_call,v_call,d_call,cdr3_nt,cdr3_aa
NA,TRBJ2-5,TRBV6-1,NA,TGTGCCAGCAGCACAGGGTTACGAGAGACCCAGTACTTC,CASSTGLRETQYF
NA,TRBJ1-2,TRBV10-2,NA,TGCGCCAGCAGTGATTTTAGGGACACTACAATCTATGGCTACACCTTC,CASSDFRDTTIYGYTF
NA,TRBJ2-7,TRBV20-1,NA,TGCAGTGCTAGCGGTTCGGAATACGAGCAGTACTTC,CSASGSEYEQYF
few,TRBJ1-5,TRBV20-1,TRBD1,TGCAGTGCTAGAGGGGACAGTAGCAATCAGCCCCAGCATTTT,CSARGDSSNQPQHF
NA,TRBJ1-1,TRBV20-1,TRBD1,TGCAGTGCTAGAGCGGGGGGACAGAAGAACACTGAAGCTTTCTTT,CSARAGGQKNTEAFF
NA,TRBJ1-1,TRBV12-3/TRBV12-4,NA,TGTGCCAGCAGTTTGAGGGGGGTTGAGGGCGGAGGAGAAACTGAAGCTTTCTTT,CASSLRGVEGGGETEAFF
NA,TRBJ2-2,TRBV7-2,NA,TGTGCCAGCAGCGGGGGCCGGAACACCGGGGAGCTGTTTTTT,CASSGGRNTGELFF
NA,TRBJ2-5,TRBV29-1,TRBD2,TGCAGCGTTAACCGACTAGCAGAAGAGACCCAGTACTTC,CSVNRLAEETQYF
NA,TRBJ2-1,TRBV2,TRBD2,TGTGCCAGCAGTGCGGGCAGCGGGGGGACCTACAATGAGCAGTTCTTC,CASSAGSGGTYNEQFF
NA,TRBJ2-4,TRBV19,TRBD1,TGTGCCAGTAGAAATAACCCAGGGGGATCGAACATTCAGTACTTC,CASRNNPGGSNIQYF
NA,TRBJ2-5,TRBV21-1,NA,TGTGCCAGCAGCAAAGAATCCCTCAAGACCCAGTACTTC,CASSKESLKTQYF
NA,TRBJ2-1,TRBV20-1,TRBD2,TGCAGTGCGGAAAAAACCGGGACTAGCGATACTGAGCAGTTCTTC,CSAEKTGTSDTEQFF
NA,TRBJ2-2,TRBV4-2,NA,TGTGCCAGCAGCCAAGTCGGGCCCGGGGAGCTGTTTTTT,CASSQVGPGELFF
once,TRBJ2-3,TRBV6-1,TRBD1,TGTGCCAGCAGCCGCCCCCCCGGGACAGGGGAAGCAGATACGCAGTATTTT,CASSRPPGTGEADTQYF
medium-sized,TRBJ1-2,TRBV19,TRBD1,TGTGCCAGTATTAGTATGGGGATGACAGGGAGAATCGGTAACTATGGCTACACCTTC,CASISMGMTGRIGNYGYTF
NA,TRBJ2-3,TRBV20-1,NA,TGCAGTGCCTCACAGGGATTCGGCACAGATACGCAGTATTTT,CSASQGFGTDTQYF
NA,TRBJ2-2,TRBV19,TRBD2,TGTGCCAGTAGTACCACTAGCGGGGCCACGAACACCGGGGAGCTGTTTTTT,CASSTTSGATNTGELFF
once,TRBJ1-1,TRBV7-8,NA,TGTGCCAGCAGCTTAGTGGGGCACACTGAAGCTTTCTTT,CASSLVGHTEAFF
few,TRBJ2-2,TRBV2,NA,TGTGCCAGCAGTGAAGGCGGGACCGGGGAGCTGTTTTTT,CASSEGGTGELFF
NA,TRBJ2-7,TRBV28,NA,TGTGCCAGCAGTTCCTTAGGGACTGGGGATTACGAGCAGTACTTC,CASSSLGTGDYEQYF
few,TRBJ1-1,TRBV20-1,NA,TGCAGTGCTAGAGTGGTGGCGGGGAGGAACACTGAAGCTTTCTTT,CSARVVAGRNTEAFF
NA,TRBJ2-3,TRBV28,TRBD2,TGTGCCAGCAGTTCCCCCCTCCTCCAGCGGGAGTGGACAGATACGCAGTATTTT,CASSSPLLQREWTDTQYF
NA,TRBJ2-7,TRBV2,NA,TGTGCCAGCAGGGCCGGACTGGCACAGTACGAGCAGTACTTC,CASRAGLAQYEQYF
few,TRBJ1-2,TRBV20-1,TRBD1,TGCAGTGCCTCAGGGGGACGCGGCTACACCTTC,CSASGGRGYTF
NA,TRBJ1-2,TRBV10-1,NA,TGCGCCAGCAGTGAAAGGCAGGATGGATATGGCTACACCTTC,CASSERQDGYGYTF
NA,TRBJ1-1,TRBV6-2/TRBV6-3,NA,TGTGCCAGCAGTTCCCCAGGCCCTGGGACTGAAGCTTTCTTT,CASSSPGPGTEAFF
NA,TRBJ2-5,TRBV7-7,NA,TGTGCTAGCAGCTTTGGGCTGCAAGAGACCCAGTACTTC,CASSFGLQETQYF
NA,TRBJ2-4,TRBV21-1,NA,TGTGCCAGCAGCAAAGAACAGCAAATAGCCAAAAACATTCAGTACTTC,CASSKEQQIAKNIQYF